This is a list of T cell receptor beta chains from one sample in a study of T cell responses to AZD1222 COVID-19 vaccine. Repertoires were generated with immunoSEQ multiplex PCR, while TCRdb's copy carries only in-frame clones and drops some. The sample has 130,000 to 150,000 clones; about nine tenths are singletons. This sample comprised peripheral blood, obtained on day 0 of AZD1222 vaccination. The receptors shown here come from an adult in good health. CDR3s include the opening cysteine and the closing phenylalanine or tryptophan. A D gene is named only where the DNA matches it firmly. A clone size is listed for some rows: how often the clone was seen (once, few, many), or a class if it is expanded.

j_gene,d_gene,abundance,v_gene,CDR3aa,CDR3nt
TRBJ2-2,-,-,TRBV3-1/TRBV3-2,CASRGGGATGELFF,TGTGCCAGCAGAGGAGGGGGGGCCACCGGGGAGCTGTTTTTT
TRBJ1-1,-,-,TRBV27,CASSPRVNTEAFF,TGTGCCAGCAGTCCCAGGGTGAACACTGAAGCTTTCTTT
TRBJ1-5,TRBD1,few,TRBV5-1,CASSPGGGAAPQHF,TGCGCCAGCAGCCCCGGAGGGGGCGCGGCGCCCCAGCATTTT
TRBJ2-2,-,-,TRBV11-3,CASSPTRNTGELFF,TGTGCCAGCAGCCCGACTAGGAACACCGGGGAGCTGTTTTTT
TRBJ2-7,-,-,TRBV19,CASRRDRAPSYEQYF,TGTGCCAGTAGAAGGGACCGAGCCCCCTCCTACGAGCAGTACTTC
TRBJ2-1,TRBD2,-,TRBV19,CASSIDSSGGGEQFF,TGTGCCAGTAGTATAGATTCTAGCGGGGGAGGTGAGCAGTTCTTC
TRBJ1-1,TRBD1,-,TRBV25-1,CASRVSGGRGEAFF,TGTGCCAGCAGAGTCTCAGGGGGCCGCGGTGAAGCTTTCTTT
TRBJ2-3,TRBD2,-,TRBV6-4,CASALAGSTDTQYF,TGTGCCAGCGCCCTAGCGGGAAGCACAGATACGCAGTATTTT
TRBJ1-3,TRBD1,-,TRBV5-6,CASSFRGLSGNTIYF,TGTGCCAGCAGCTTTAGGGGGCTATCAGGAAACACCATATATTTT
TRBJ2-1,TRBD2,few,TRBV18,CASSPGTSGFF,TGTGCCAGCTCACCAGGGACTAGCGGGTTCTTC
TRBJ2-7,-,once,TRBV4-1,CASSQDGPAGLEQYF,TGCGCCAGCAGCCAAGATGGTCCAGCTGGGCTGGAGCAGTACTTC
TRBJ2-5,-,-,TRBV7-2,CASSLGPKETQYF,TGTGCCAGCAGCTTAGGTCCGAAAGAGACCCAGTACTTC
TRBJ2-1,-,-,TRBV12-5,CASGLVARSSYNEQFF,TGTGCTAGTGGTTTGGTGGCTCGTAGCTCCTACAATGAGCAGTTCTTC
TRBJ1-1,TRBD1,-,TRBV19,CASSSRGRDTEAFF,TGTGCCAGTAGTAGCAGGGGGAGGGACACTGAAGCTTTCTTT
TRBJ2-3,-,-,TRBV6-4,CASSSGETSTDTQYF,TGTGCCAGCAGTAGCGGAGAGACTAGCACAGATACGCAGTATTTT
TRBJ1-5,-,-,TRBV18,CASSPSNQPQHF,TGTGCCAGCTCACCATCCAATCAGCCCCAGCATTTT
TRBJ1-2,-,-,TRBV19,CASSTQGRNYGYTF,TGTGCCAGTAGTACGCAGGGGAGGAACTATGGCTACACCTTC
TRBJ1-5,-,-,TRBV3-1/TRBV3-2,CASSQGRANQPQHF,TGTGCCAGCAGCCAGGGGCGGGCCAATCAGCCCCAGCATTTT
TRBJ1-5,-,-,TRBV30,CAWSGGVVDQPQHF,TGTGCCTGGAGTGGGGGGGTGGTGGATCAGCCCCAGCATTTT
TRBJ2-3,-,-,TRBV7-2,CASSHGRSTDTQYF,TGTGCCAGCAGCCACGGACGCAGCACAGATACGCAGTATTTT
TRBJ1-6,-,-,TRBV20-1,CSASDRWDSPLHF,TGCAGTGCTAGTGATAGGTGGGATTCACCCCTCCACTTT
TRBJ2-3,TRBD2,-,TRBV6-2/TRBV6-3,CASRPSGSTDTQYF,TGTGCCAGCAGGCCTAGCGGAAGCACAGATACGCAGTATTTT
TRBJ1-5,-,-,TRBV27,CASSYQGFNQPQHF,TGTGCCAGCAGTTATCAGGGCTTCAATCAGCCCCAGCATTTT
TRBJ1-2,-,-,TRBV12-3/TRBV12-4,CASSFDSYYGYTF,TGTGCCAGCAGTTTTGACAGTTACTATGGCTACACCTTC
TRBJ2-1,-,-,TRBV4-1,CASSQESREDEQFF,TGCGCCAGCAGCCAAGAGAGCAGGGAGGATGAGCAGTTCTTC
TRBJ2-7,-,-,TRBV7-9,CASSRTAYEQYF,TGTGCCAGCAGCCGAACAGCCTACGAGCAGTACTTC
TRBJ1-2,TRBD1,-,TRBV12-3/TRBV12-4,CASSRDSYGYTF,TGTGCCAGCAGTAGGGACAGCTATGGCTACACCTTC
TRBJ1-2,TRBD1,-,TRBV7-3,CASSSTGLYGYTF,TGTGCCAGCAGCTCGACAGGGCTCTATGGCTACACCTTC
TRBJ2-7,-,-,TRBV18,CASSPPVSGPYEQYF,TGTGCCAGCTCACCACCCGTCTCAGGACCCTACGAGCAGTACTTC
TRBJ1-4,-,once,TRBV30,CAWGDTPTNEKLFF,TGTGCCTGGGGGGACACCCCAACTAATGAAAAACTGTTTTTT
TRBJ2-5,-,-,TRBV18,CASSPLAGGANQETQYF,TGTGCCAGCTCACCCCTAGCTGGAGGGGCGAACCAAGAGACCCAGTACTTC
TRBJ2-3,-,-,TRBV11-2,CASSLDLPRGPPGADTQYF,TGTGCCAGCAGCTTAGATCTCCCGCGGGGGCCCCCTGGGGCAGATACGCAGTATTTT
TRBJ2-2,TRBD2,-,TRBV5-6,CASATFGGGTGELFF,TGTGCCAGCGCGACGTTCGGGGGAGGGACCGGGGAGCTGTTTTTT
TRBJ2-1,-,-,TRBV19,CASSSTGYNEQFF,TGTGCCAGTAGTTCGACAGGCTACAATGAGCAGTTCTTC
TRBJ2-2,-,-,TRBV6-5,CASTRDTGELFF,TGTGCCAGCACCAGGGACACCGGGGAGCTGTTTTTT
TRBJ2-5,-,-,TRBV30,CAWTEMSVKETQYF,TGTGCCTGGACGGAAATGTCAGTTAAAGAGACCCAGTACTTC
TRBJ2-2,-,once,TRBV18,CASSPLLQGGTGELFF,TGTGCCAGCTCACCCCTACTACAGGGAGGGACCGGGGAGCTGTTTTTT
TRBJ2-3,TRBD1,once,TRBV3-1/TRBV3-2,CASSQFPIGTGVPDTQYF,TGTGCCAGCAGCCAATTCCCGATCGGGACAGGGGTTCCAGATACGCAGTATTTT
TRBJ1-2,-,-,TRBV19,CASSVQGGYGYTF,TGTGCCAGTAGTGTCCAGGGAGGATATGGCTACACCTTC
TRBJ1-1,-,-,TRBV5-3,CARSFDRLWSTEAFF,TGTGCCAGAAGCTTCGACAGGTTGTGGAGCACTGAAGCTTTCTTT
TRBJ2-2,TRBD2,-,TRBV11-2,CASSLDSGGFSGELFF,TGTGCCAGCAGCTTAGATTCGGGGGGTTTCTCCGGGGAGCTGTTTTTT
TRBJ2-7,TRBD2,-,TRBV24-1,CATSDPRGASGTIQQYF,TGTGCCACCAGTGATCCCCGGGGGGCTAGCGGGACTATCCAGCAGTACTTC
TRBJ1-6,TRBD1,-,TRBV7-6,CASSLEGQINSPLHF,TGTGCCAGCAGCTTAGAGGGACAGATTAATTCACCCCTCCACTTT
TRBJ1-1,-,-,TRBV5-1,CASRYDRASNTEAFF,TGCGCCAGCAGGTATGACCGGGCCTCGAACACTGAAGCTTTCTTT
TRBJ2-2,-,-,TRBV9,CASRGGGANTGELFF,TGTGCCAGCCGCGGTGGGGGAGCGAACACCGGGGAGCTGTTTTTT